This T cell receptor (beta chain) originates from a study of T-cell memory formation after mild COVID-19. Looking at the study overall: In these data, TCR clusters were largely donor specific. Points from the study as a whole: CD4/CD8 balance held among clones contracting day 15 to 85, and later expanders leaned CD4+.

With respect to this clonotype: Its antigen is not known.

Using constant-segment primers, 5'RACE produced TCR alpha and TCR beta cDNA libraries carrying sample barcodes and UMIs. TCRdb used MiXCR to reprocess the 5' RACE reads, holding one entry per CDR3 protein. The data show about 430,000 distinct CDR3 sequences, approximately 25% seen once. This clonotype was obtained from an adult woman who had mild COVID-19 (a few samples of this study predate the infection). Cell type and time point are not known. The source material was PBMCs or a T cell subset sorted from them (not recorded which).

The CDR3 here is CSARKGGEQFF. In DNA form, the CDR3 reads TGCAGTGCTAGAAAAGGAGGTGAGCAGTTCTTC. The chain couples TRBV20-1 to TRBJ2-1; tentatively, D is TRBD2 (5 bases). V lost 2 bases, J lost 9 bases, and 8 bases lay in between. This CDR3 has 11 residues. Looked up from germline, CDR1 is DFQATT and CDR2 is SNEGSKA (reference sequence).